This T cell receptor (beta chain) was observed in a study of cytomegalovirus exposure and HLA in healthy donors. Findings and limits, study-wide: Usually a TCR sequence was rare, but some public TCRs were found in many donors.

Regarding this clone: Its antigen is unknown.

This PCR relied on a set of 60 Vbeta primers and 13 Jbeta primers. Generated by immunoSEQ multiplex PCR, the TCRdb table keeps only in-frame clones and is missing some. The table records 150,000 to 180,000 clones, roughly 80% of them present only once. This TCR derives from a woman aged 40 to 50 in good health and CMV-seronegative. The sequenced sample was PBMCs.

The CDR3: CASRAGTGSNEQFF. The CDR3 DNA reads TGTGCCAGCAGAGCCGGGACAGGGTCCAATGAGCAGTTCTTC. This chain uses TRBV4-2 with TRBJ2-1; 9 bases fit TRBD1. The V segment lost 6 bases and the J segment 6 bases; nucleotides outside the gene matches: 6. Germline V CDR1 and CDR2: LGHNA, YNFKEQ. The CDR3 is 14 residues long.